This TCR beta chain stems from a study of blood T cell repertoires in COVID-19. Across the whole study: PBMCs, B-cell-depleted T cells, or T cells were the source of the cDNA or gDNA that made up the material.

The CDR3 covers 16 residues. V lost 2 bases to trimming and J lost 10 bases; unmatched junction nucleotides: 11. Germline V gene data show CDR1 as SGHVS and CDR2 as FQNEAQ. The protocol was immunoSEQ multiplex PCR, while the TCRdb copy is restricted to in-frame clones and leaves out a portion. This repertoire shows 130,000 or so clones, about four fifths found once; its top ten account for roughly 17%. The rearrangement uses TRBV7-8 and TRBJ2-1; 10 bases are a match to TRBD2. Sequenced input: peripheral blood. The sequence derives from an elderly woman with acute or convalescent COVID-19. The CDR3 protein is CASSLLLLAGDGEQFF. CDR3 DNA: TGTGCCAGCAGCTTACTTCTTCTAGCGGGAGATGGGGAGCAGTTCTTC.